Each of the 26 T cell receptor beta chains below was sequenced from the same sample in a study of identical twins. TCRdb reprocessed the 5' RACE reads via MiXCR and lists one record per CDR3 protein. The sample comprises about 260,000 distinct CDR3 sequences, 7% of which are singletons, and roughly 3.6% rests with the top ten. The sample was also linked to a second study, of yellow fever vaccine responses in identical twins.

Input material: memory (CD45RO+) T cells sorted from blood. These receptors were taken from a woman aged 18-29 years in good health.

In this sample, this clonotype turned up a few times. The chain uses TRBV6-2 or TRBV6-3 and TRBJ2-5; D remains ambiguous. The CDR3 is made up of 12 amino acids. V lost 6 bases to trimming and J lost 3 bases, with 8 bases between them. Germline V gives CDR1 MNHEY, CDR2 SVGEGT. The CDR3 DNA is TGTGCCAGCAGCCTCACTAAAGAGACCCAGTACTTC. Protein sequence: CASSLTKETQYF.

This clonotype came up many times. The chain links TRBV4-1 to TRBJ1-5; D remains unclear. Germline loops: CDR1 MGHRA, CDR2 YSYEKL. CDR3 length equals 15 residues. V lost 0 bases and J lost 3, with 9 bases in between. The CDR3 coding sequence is TGCGCCAGCAGCCAAGAGGGCCAGATCAATCAGCCCCAGCATTTT. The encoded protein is CASSQEGQINQPQHF.

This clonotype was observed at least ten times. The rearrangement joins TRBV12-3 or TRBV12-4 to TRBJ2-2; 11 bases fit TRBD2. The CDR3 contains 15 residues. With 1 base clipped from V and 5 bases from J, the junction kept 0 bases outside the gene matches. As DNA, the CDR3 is TGTGCCAGCAGTTTAGGACTAGCGGGAACCGGGGAGCTGTTTTTT. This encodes CASSLGLAGTGELFF.

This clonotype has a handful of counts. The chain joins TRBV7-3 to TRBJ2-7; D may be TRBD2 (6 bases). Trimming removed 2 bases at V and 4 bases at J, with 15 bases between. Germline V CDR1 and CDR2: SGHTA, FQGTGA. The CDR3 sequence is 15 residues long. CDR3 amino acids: CASSLWGSGTYEQYF. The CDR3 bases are TGTGCCAGCAGCTTATGGGGGTCCGGGACTTACGAGCAGTACTTC.

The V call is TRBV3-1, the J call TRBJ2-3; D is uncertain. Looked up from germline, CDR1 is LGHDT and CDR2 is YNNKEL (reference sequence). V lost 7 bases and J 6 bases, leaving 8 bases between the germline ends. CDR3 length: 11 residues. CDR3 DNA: TGTGCCAGCATGGAGTCGGATACGCAGTATTTT. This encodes CASMESDTQYF.

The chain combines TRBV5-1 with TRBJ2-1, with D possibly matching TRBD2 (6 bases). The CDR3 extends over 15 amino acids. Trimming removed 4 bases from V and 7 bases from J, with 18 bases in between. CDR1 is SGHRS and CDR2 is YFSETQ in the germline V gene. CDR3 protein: CASSDGAGRPNEQFF. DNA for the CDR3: TGCGCCAGCAGCGACGGCGCGGGGAGGCCGAATGAGCAGTTCTTC.

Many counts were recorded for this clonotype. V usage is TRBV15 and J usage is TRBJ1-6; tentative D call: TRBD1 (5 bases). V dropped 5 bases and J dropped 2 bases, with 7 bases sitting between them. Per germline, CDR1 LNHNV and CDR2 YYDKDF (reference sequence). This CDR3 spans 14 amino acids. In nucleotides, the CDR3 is TGTGCCACCAGCGGGGCTCCCTATAATTCACCCCTCCACTTT. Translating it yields CATSGAPYNSPLHF.

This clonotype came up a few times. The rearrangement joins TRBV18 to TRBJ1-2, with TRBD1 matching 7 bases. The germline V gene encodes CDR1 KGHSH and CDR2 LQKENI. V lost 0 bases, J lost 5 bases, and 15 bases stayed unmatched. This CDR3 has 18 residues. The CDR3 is CASSPPVFAGQMTYGYTF. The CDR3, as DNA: TGTGCCAGCTCACCACCGGTATTCGCGGGACAGATGACTTATGGCTACACCTTC.

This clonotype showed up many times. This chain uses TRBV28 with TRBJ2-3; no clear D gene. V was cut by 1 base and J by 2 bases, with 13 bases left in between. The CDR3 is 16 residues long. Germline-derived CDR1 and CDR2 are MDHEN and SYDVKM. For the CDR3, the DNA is TGTGCCAGCAGTTTATTGACGGCAGAATACACAGATACGCAGTATTTT. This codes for CASSLLTAEYTDTQYF.

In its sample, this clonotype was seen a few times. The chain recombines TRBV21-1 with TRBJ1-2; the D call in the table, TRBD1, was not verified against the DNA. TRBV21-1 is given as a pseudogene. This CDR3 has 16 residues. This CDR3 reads CASSKVFGTGGRGYTF. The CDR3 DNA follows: TGTGCCAGCAGCAAAGTGTTCGGGACAGGGGGTCGTGGCTACACCTTC.

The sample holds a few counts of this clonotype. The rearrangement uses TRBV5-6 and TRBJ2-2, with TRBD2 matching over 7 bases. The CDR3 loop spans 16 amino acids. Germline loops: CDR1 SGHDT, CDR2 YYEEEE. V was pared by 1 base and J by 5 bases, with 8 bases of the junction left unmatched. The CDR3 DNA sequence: TGTGCCAGCAGCTTGACGATCGGGGGGTGGACCGGGGAGCTGTTTTTT. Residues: CASSLTIGGWTGELFF.

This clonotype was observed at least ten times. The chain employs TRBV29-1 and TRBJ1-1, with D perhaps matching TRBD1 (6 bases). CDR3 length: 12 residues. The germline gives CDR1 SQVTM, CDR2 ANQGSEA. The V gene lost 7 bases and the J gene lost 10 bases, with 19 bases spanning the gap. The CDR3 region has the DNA TGCAGCGCTCAACCAGTACAGGGTGGAGCTTTCTTT. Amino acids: CSAQPVQGGAFF.

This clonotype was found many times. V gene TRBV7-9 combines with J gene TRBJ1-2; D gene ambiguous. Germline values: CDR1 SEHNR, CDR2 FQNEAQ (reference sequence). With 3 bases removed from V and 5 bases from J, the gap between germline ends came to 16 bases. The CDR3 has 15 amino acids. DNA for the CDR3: TGTGCCAGCAGCTTGACACACGGGGTGGGATATGGCTACACCTTC. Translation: CASSLTHGVGYGYTF.

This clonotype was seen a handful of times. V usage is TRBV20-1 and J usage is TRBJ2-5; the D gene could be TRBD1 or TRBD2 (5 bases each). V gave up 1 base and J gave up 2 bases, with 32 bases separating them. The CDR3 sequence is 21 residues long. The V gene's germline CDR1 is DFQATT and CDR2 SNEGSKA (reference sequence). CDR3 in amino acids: CSARGISLDEKWDEVQETQYF. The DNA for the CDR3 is TGCAGTGCTAGAGGAATTTCACTAGATGAGAAGTGGGACGAGGTACAAGAGACCCAGTACTTC.

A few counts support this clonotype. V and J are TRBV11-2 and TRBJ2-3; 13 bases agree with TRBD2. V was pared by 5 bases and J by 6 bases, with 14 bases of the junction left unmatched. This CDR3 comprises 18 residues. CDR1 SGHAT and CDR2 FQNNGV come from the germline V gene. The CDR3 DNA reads TGTGCCAGCAGCCCCAATGGACTAGCGGGGGCCGGTATGGATACGCAGTATTTT. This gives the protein CASSPNGLAGAGMDTQYF. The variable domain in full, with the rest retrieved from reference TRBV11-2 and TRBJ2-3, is EAGVAQSPRYKIIEKRQSVAFWCNPISGHATLYWYQQILGQGPKLLIQFQNNGVVDDSQLPKDRFSAERLKGVDSTLKIQPAKLEDSAVYLCASSPNGLAGAGMDTQYFGPGTRLTVL.

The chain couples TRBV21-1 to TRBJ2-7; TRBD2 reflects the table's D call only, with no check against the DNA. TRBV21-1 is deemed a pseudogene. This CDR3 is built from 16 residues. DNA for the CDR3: TGTGCCAGCAGCAGAAAAACTAGCGATCACTCCTACGAGCAGTACTTC. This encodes CASSRKTSDHSYEQYF.

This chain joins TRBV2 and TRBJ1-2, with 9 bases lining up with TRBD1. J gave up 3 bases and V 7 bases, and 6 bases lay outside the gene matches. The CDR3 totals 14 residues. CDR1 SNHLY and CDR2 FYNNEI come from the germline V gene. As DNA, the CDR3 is TGTGCCAGCAAATTACAGGGGGCTGACTATGGCTACACCTTC. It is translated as CASKLQGADYGYTF.

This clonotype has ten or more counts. The CDR3 protein is CASSPGTSGKETQYF. For the CDR3, the DNA is TGTGCCAGCAGTCCCGGGACTAGCGGGAAAGAGACCCAGTACTTC. The chain couples TRBV6-1 to TRBJ2-5; TRBD2 aligns across 13 bases. Germline V gives CDR1 MNHNS, CDR2 SASEGT. With 5 bases clipped from V and 3 bases from J, the junction kept 3 bases outside the gene matches. The CDR3 covers 15 residues.

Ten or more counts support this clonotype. The CDR3 loop reads CASSPRTGKRNTEAFF. The CDR3, as DNA: TGTGCCAGCAGCCCCCGGACAGGGAAAAGGAACACTGAAGCTTTCTTT. The chain employs TRBV9 and TRBJ1-1, with 8 bases aligning to TRBD1. CDR1 is SGDLS, CDR2 YYNGEE, per germline. J lost 1 base, V lost 4 bases, and 9 bases had no gene match. This CDR3 is built from 16 residues.

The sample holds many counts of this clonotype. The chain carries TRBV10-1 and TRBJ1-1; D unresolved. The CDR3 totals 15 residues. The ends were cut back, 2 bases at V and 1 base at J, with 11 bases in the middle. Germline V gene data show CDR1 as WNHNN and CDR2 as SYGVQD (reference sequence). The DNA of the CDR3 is TGCGCCAGCAGTGAGAACGCTGGGTGGAACACTGAAGCTTTCTTT. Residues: CASSENAGWNTEAFF.

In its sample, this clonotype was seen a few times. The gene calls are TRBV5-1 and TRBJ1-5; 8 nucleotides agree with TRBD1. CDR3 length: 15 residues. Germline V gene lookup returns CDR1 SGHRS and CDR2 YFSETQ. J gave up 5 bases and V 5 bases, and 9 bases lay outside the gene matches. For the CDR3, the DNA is TGCGCCAGCAGGTCGACAGGGGCGGTTGATCAGCCCCAGCATTTT. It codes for CASRSTGAVDQPQHF.

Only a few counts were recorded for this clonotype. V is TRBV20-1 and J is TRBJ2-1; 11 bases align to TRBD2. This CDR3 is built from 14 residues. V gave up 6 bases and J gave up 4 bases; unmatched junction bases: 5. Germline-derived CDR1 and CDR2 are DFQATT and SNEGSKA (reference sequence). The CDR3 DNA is TGCAGTGCCCTTAGCGGGGGGGATTACAATGAGCAGTTCTTC. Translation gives CSALSGGDYNEQFF.

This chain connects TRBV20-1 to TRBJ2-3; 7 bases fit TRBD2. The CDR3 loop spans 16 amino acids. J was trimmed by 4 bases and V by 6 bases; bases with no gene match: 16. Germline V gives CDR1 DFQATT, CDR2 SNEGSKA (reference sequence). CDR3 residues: CSAHTPGGGRADTQYF. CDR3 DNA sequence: TGCAGTGCCCACACCCCGGGCGGGGGACGAGCAGATACGCAGTATTTT.

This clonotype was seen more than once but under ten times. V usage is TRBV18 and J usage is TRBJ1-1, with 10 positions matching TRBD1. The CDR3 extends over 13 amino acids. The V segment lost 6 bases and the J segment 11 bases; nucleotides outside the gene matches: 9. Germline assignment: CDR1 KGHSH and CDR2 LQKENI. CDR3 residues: CASSQRQGARAFF. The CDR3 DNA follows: TGTGCCAGCTCCCAGCGACAGGGGGCACGGGCTTTCTTT. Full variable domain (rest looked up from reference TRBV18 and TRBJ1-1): NAGVMQNPRHLVRRRGQEARLRCSPMKGHSHVYWYRQLPEEGLKFMVYLQKENIIDESGMPKERFSAEFPKEGPSILRIQQVVRGDSAAYFCASSQRQGARAFFGQGTRLTVV.

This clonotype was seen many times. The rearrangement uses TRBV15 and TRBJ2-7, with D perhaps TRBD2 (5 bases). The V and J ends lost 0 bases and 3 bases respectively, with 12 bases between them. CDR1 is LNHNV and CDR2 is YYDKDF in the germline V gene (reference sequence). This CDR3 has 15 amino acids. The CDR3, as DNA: TGTGCCACCAGCAGAGAAGGATTCGGGAACTACGAGCAGTACTTC. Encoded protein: CATSREGFGNYEQYF.

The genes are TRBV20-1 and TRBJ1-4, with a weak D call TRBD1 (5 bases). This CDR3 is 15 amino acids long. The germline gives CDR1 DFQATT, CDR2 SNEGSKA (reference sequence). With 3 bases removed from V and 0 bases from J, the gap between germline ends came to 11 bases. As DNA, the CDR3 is TGCAGTGCTAGTGGGACGGACGCAACTAATGAAAAACTGTTTTTT. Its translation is CSASGTDATNEKLFF.